Each of the 9 T cell receptor beta chains below was sequenced from the same sample in a study of blood T cell repertoires in COVID-19. Libraries were prepared by immunoSEQ multiplex PCR; TCRdb keeps only in-frame clonotypes and omits some of them. Seen here are fewer than 90,000 clones, approximately 88% observed once, and the top ten hold over 9.5%. Sequencing was performed on peripheral blood. The receptors shown here come from a human donor in a cohort sampled during active COVID-19.

This clone was picked up a small number of times. Other DNA variants within this sample encode the same CDR3. V usage is TRBV5-1 and J usage is TRBJ2-7; 7 bases map to TRBD1. The CDR3 spans 15 residues. CDR1 SGHRS and CDR2 YFSETQ come from the germline V gene. The J segment lost 0 bases and the V segment lost 2 bases, leaving 5 bases of the junction unmatched. CDR3 bases: TGCGCCAGCAGCTTAGGGACAGCCAACTCCTACGAGCAGTACTTC. This encodes CASSLGTANSYEQYF.

J is TRBJ2-7 and V is TRBV20-1; TRBD1 is a possible D gene (6 bases). The CDR3 loop spans 16 amino acids. With 3 bases removed from V and 0 bases from J, the gap between germline ends came to 18 bases. Looked up from germline, CDR1 is DFQATT and CDR2 is SNEGSKA (reference sequence). CDR3 sequence (DNA): TGCAGTGCTAGTTCGTCCGGGACACTCCCCTCCTACGAGCAGTACTTC. Encoded protein: CSASSSGTLPSYEQYF.

The chain is built from TRBV9 and TRBJ2-3, with D possibly matching TRBD2 (5 bases). The V end was cut by 4 bases, the J end by 6 bases, with 9 bases between. The CDR3 spans 12 residues. The germline V gene encodes CDR1 SGDLS and CDR2 YYNGEE. The CDR3, as DNA: TGTGCCAGCAGCCGGAGCGGCGATACGCAGTATTTT. Its protein is CASSRSGDTQYF. The full variable domain, completed using reference TRBV9 and TRBJ2-3, is DSGVTQTPKHLITATGQRVTLRCSPRSGDLSVYWYQQSLDQGLQFLIQYYNGEERAKGNILERFSAQQFPDLHSELNLSSLELGDSALYFCASSRSGDTQYFGPGTRLTVL.

The rearrangement links TRBV10-3 to TRBJ1-2; TRBD1 matches at 9 bases. With V trimmed by 10 bases and J by 8 bases, 8 bases remained unmatched. CDR1 is ENHRY and CDR2 is SYGVKD in the germline V gene. The CDR3 length is 12 residues. The CDR3 here is CATQTGGVGYTF. CDR3 DNA sequence: TGTGCCACCCAGACAGGGGGAGTCGGCTACACCTTC.

V is TRBV7-3 and J is TRBJ2-3, with unresolved D. Germline assignment: CDR1 SGHTA and CDR2 FQGTGA. V lost 0 bases and J 6 bases, leaving 10 bases between the germline ends. The CDR3 runs 14 residues. Written as DNA, the CDR3 is TGTGCCAGCAGCTTAACGCGGAGCAGCGATACGCAGTATTTT. It specifies CASSLTRSSDTQYF.

The genes are TRBV19 and TRBJ2-7, with a weak D call TRBD2 (6 bases). The CDR3 totals 16 residues. The ends were cut back, 6 bases at V and 1 base at J, with 19 bases in the middle. Germline V CDR1 and CDR2: LNHDA, SQIVND (reference sequence). CDR3 bases: TGTGCCAGTAGGGGTAAAGACGGGAGTGGTTCCTACGAGCAGTACTTC. It yields the protein CASRGKDGSGSYEQYF.

The chain links TRBV7-9 to TRBJ1-3; D gene uncertain. CDR1 is SEHNR and CDR2 is FQNEAQ in the germline V gene (reference sequence). V was clipped by 4 bases and J by 3 bases, with 10 bases between them. The CDR3 is 14 residues long. CDR3 residues: CASSYSTGGNTIYF. Written as DNA, the CDR3 is TGTGCCAGCAGCTACAGTACCGGTGGAAACACCATATATTTT.

V is TRBV28 and J is TRBJ1-2; possibly TRBD1 for D (5 bases). V lost 8 bases and J 3 bases, leaving 13 bases between the germline ends. Per the germline V gene, CDR1 is MDHEN and CDR2 is SYDVKM. CDR3 size: 13 residues. The CDR3 sequence: CASVYRGDYGYTF. CDR3 sequence (DNA): TGTGCCAGCGTGTACCGGGGGGACTATGGCTACACCTTC.

This chain joins TRBV5-5 and TRBJ1-4, with unresolved D. Per germline, CDR1 SGHKS and CDR2 YYEKEE (reference sequence). Trimming took 4 bases from V and 0 from J, leaving 10 bases between them. The CDR3 extends over 15 amino acids. CDR3: CASSQYFSTNEKLFF. The DNA for the CDR3 is TGTGCCAGCAGCCAATACTTTTCAACTAATGAAAAACTGTTTTTT.